This TCR beta chain was recorded in a study of shared T cell receptors in the human thymus. Sequenced by immunoSEQ multiplex PCR; TCRdb stores in-frame clones only, minus some. Counted here are about 610,000 clones, roughly 90% occurring once; the ten biggest clones make up approximately 0.01%. Germline V gene data show CDR1 as LGHNA and CDR2 as YNFKEQ. Trimming cost V 4 bases and J 2 bases, with 15 bases left between them. CDR3 size: 15 residues. These data were also filed under a second study, of human thymus T cells. That report notes: Both thymic and peripheral blood repertoires showed apparently biased V and J usage. Thymic repertoires overlap heavily among unrelated individuals, related research has reported.

Sequenced: thymocytes. The J gene is TRBJ2-7, the V gene TRBV4-2, with no clear D. This clonotype originated in a boy less than two years old with a congenital heart defect. The CDR3 nucleotides read TGTGCCAGCAGCCCATTAGTACCGAGCCCCTACGAGCAGTACTTC. Its translation is CASSPLVPSPYEQYF.